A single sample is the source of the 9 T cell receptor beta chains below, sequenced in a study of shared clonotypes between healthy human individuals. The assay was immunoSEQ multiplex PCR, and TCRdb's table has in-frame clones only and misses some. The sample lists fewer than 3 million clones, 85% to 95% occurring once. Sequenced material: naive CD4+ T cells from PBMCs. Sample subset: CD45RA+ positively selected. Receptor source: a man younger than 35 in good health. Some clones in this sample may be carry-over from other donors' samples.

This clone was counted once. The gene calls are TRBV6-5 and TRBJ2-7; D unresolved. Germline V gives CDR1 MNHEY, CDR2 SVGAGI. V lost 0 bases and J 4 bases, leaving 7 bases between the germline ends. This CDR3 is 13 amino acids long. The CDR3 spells CASSYSKGYEQYF. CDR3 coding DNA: TGTGCCAGCAGTTACTCCAAAGGGTACGAGCAGTACTTC.

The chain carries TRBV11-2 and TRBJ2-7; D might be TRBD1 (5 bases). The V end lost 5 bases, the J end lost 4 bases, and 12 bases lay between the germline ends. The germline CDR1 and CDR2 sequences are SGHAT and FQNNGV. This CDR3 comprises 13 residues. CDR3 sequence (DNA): TGTGCCAGCAGCACGCAGGGTGGGTACGAGCAGTACTTC. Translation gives CASSTQGGYEQYF.

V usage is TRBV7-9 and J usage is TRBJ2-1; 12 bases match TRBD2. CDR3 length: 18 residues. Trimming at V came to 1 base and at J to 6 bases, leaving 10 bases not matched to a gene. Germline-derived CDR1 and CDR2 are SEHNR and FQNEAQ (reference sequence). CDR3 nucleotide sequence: TGTGCCAGCAGCTTAGGTAGGCTAGCGGGAGGGCCTATCAATGAGCAGTTCTTC. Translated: CASSLGRLAGGPINEQFF.

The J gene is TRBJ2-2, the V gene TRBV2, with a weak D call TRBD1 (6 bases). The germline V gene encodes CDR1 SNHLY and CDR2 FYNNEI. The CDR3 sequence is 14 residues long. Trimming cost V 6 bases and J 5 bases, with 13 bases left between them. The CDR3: CASRGQIATGELFF. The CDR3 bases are TGTGCCAGCAGAGGACAGATTGCTACCGGGGAGCTGTTTTTT.

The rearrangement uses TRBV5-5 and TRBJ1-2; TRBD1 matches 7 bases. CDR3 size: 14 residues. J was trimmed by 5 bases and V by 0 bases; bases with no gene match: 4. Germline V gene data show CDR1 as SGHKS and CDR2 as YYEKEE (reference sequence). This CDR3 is CASSLGQGVYGYTF. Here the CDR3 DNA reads TGTGCCAGCAGCTTGGGGCAGGGGGTTTATGGCTACACCTTC.

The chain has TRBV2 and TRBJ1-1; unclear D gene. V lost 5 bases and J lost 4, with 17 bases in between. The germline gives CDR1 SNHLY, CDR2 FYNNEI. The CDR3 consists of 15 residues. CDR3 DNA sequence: TGTGCCAGCAGTAAACAACCCGGGCCTATCACTGAAGCTTTCTTT. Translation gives CASSKQPGPITEAFF.

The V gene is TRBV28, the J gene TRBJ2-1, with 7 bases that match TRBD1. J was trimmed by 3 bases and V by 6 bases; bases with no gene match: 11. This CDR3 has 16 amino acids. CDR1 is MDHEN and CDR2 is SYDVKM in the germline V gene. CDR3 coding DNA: TGTGCCAGCAGATCTCCTACAGGGGCCAACTACAATGAGCAGTTCTTC. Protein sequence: CASRSPTGANYNEQFF. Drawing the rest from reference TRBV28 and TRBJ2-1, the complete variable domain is DVKVTQSSRYLVKRTGEKVFLECVQDMDHENMFWYRQDPGLGLRLIYFSYDVKMKEKGDIPEGYSVSREKKERFSLILESASTNQTSMYLCASRSPTGANYNEQFFGPGTRLTVL.

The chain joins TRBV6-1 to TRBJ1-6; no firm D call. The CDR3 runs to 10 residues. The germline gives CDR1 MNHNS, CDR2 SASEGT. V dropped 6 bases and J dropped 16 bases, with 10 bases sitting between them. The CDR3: CASRRTELHF. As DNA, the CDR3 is TGTGCCAGCAGGAGGACCGAGCTCCACTTT.

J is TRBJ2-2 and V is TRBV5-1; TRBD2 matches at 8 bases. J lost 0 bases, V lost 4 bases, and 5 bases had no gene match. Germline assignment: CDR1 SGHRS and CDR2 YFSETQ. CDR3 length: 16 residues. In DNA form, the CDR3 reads TGCGCCAGCAGCCCACTAGCGGTAACGAACACCGGGGAGCTGTTTTTT. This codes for CASSPLAVTNTGELFF.